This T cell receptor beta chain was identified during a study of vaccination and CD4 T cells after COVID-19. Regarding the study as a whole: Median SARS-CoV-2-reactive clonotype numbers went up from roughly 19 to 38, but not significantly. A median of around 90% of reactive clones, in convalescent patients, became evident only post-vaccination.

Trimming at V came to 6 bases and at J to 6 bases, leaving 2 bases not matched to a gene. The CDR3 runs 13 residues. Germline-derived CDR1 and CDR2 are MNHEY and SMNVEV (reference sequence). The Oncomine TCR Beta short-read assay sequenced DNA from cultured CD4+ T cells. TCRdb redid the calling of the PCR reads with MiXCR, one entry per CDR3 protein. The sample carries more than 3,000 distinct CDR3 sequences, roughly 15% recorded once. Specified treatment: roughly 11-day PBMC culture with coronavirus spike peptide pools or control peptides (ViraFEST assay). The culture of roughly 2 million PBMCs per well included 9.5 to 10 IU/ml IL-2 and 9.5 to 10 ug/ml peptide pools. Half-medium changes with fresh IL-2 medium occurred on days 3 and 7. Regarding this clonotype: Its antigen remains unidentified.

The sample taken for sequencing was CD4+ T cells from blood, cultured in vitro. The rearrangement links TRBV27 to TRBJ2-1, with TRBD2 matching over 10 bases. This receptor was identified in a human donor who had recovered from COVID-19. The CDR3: CASRWTSGNEQFF. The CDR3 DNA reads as TGTGCCAGCAGGTGGACTAGCGGCAATGAGCAGTTCTTC.